This is a list of T cell receptor beta chains from one sample in a study of blood T cell repertoires in COVID-19. Clones were read by immunoSEQ multiplex PCR, and TCRdb kept only the in-frame ones, dropping some. This table holds fewer than 450,000 clones, 80% to 95% found once. Sequences were obtained from PBMCs or T cells enriched from blood (not recorded which). Receptor source: a man between 18 and 29 years old who had recovered from COVID-19. Each CDR3 is given with its conserved first and last residue. A D gene is named only where the DNA matches it firmly. For some rows the clone size is stated as once, few or many, or as a class when expanded; others skip it.

TRBD2	TRBV5-1	TRBJ2-1	.	CASSLAGKNNEQFF	TGCGCCAGCAGCTTAGCGGGGAAAAACAATGAGCAGTTCTTC
TRBD1	TRBV5-5	TRBJ1-1	.	CASRRTGIMNTEAFF	TGTGCCAGCAGAAGGACAGGGATTATGAACACTGAAGCTTTCTTT
.	TRBV19	TRBJ1-4	few	CARFVSRGGKLFF	TGTGCCCGCTTCGTCAGTAGAGGCGGAAAACTGTTTTTT
TRBD1	TRBV6-1	TRBJ1-2	.	CASSEAGTGALTHGYTF	TGTGCCAGCAGTGAAGCGGGGACAGGGGCCCTAACACATGGCTACACCTTC
TRBD1	TRBV4-1	TRBJ2-7	.	CASTSIGGSPLYEQYF	TGCGCCAGCACCAGCATAGGGGGCTCCCCCCTCTACGAGCAGTACTTC
.	TRBV6-1	TRBJ1-5	.	CASSERGTVQPQHF	TGTGCCAGCAGTGAAAGGGGTACTGTCCAGCCCCAGCATTTT
TRBD1	TRBV7-8	TRBJ1-6	.	CASSLGTGDNSPLHF	TGTGCCAGCAGCTTAGGGACAGGGGATAATTCACCCCTCCACTTT
.	TRBV5-4	TRBJ1-1	few	CASSLDTEAFF	TGTGCCAGCAGCCTCGACACTGAAGCTTTCTTT
.	TRBV5-8	TRBJ1-2	once	CASSFASSGYTF	TGTGCCAGCAGCTTTGCGTCGAGCGGCTACACCTTC
.	TRBV7-8	TRBJ1-6	once	CASSLREGDSPLHF	TGTGCCAGCAGCTTACGAGAGGGGGATTCACCCCTCCACTTT
TRBD1	TRBV7-9	TRBJ1-2	few	CASSPTGGEGYTF	TGTGCCAGCAGCCCGACAGGGGGGGAAGGCTACACCTTC
.	TRBV5-4	TRBJ2-2	once	CASSLIGAGATGELFF	TGTGCCAGCAGCCTAATCGGCGCGGGGGCTACCGGGGAGCTGTTTTTT
TRBD1	TRBV4-1	TRBJ2-7	.	CASSQKAGGNYEQYF	TGCGCCAGCAGCCAAAAAGCAGGGGGCAACTACGAGCAGTACTTC
.	TRBV6-1	TRBJ1-4	.	CASSETQGSGEKLFF	TGTGCCAGCAGTGAAACGCAGGGTTCAGGTGAAAAACTGTTTTTT
TRBD1	TRBV5-7	TRBJ2-1	few	CASSLKWEQGLCGEQFF	TGTGCCAGCAGCTTGAAATGGGAACAGGGGCTGTGTGGTGAGCAGTTCTTC
.	TRBV28	TRBJ1-1	.	CATTLVRGNTEAFF	TGTGCCACCACGCTCGTCCGGGGGAACACTGAAGCTTTCTTT